Included here is one TCR beta chain sequence, with context. The sample belongs to a study of blood T cell repertoires in COVID-19. Clones were read by immunoSEQ multiplex PCR, and TCRdb kept only the in-frame ones, dropping some. The top ten clones hold under 0.3% of a sample with around 700,000 clones, 70% to 90% of them seen once. This CDR3 has 16 residues. Germline CDR1 SGHAT, CDR2 FQNNGV. Germline trimming cut 3 bases from V and 3 bases from J; bases unmatched to any gene: 8. The rearrangement uses TRBV11-2 and TRBJ2-3; TRBD2 aligns across 8 bases. This TCR derives from a young woman with acute or convalescent COVID-19. Sequenced material: peripheral blood. CDR3 nucleotide sequence: TGTGCCAGCAGCTTCTTAGCGGGGCCGAAAACAGATACGCAGTATTTT. Translating gives CASSFLAGPKTDTQYF.